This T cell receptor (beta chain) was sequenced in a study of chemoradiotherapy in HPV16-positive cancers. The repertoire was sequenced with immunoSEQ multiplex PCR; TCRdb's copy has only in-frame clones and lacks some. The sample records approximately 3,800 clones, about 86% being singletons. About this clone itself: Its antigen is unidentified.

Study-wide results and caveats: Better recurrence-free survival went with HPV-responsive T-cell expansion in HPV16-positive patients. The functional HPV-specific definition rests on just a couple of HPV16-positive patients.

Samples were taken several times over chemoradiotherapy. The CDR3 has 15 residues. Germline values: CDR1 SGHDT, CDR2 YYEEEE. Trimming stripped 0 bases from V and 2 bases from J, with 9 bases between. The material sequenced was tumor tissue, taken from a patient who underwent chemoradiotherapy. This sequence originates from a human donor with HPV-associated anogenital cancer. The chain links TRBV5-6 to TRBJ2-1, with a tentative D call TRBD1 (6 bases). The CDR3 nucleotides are TGTGCCAGCAGCTTGGGATGGGGGCCCTACAATGAGCAGTTCTTC. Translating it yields CASSLGWGPYNEQFF.